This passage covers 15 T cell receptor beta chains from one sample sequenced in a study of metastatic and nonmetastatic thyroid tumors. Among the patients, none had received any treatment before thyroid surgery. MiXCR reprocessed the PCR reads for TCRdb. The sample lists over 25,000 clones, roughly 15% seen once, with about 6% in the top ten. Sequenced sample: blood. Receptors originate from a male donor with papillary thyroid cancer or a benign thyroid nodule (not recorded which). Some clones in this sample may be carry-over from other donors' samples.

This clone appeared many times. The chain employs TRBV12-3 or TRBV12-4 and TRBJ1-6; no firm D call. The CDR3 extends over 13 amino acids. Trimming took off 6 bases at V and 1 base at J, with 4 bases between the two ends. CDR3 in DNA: TGTGCCAGCAGAAGTTCCTATAATTCACCCCTCCACTTT. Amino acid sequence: CASRSSYNSPLHF.

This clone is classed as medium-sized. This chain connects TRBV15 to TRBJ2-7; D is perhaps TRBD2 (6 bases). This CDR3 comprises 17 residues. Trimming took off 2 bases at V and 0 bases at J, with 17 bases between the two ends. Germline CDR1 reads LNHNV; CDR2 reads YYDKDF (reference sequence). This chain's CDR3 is CATSRPPGRGGSYEQYF. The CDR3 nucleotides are TGTGCCACCAGCAGACCCCCCGGAAGGGGAGGCTCCTACGAGCAGTACTTC.

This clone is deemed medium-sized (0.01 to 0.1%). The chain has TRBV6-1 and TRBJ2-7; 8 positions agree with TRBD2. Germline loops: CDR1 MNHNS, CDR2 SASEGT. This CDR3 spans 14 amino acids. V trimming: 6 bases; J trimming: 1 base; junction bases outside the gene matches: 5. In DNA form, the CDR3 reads TGTGCCAGCAGCGGGACTAGGGGTTCCTACGAGCAGTACTTC. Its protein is CASSGTRGSYEQYF.

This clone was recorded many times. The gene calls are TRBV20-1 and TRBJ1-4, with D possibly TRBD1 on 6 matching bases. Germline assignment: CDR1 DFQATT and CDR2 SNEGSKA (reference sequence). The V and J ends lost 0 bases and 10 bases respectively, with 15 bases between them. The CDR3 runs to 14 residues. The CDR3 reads CSARDMGGGGKLFF. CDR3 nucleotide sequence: TGCAGTGCTAGAGACATGGGAGGGGGTGGAAAACTGTTTTTT.

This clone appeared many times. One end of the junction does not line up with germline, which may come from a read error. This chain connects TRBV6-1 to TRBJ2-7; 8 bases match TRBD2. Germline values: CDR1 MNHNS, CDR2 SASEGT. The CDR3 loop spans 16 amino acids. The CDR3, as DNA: TGTGCCAGCAGAAACCACGGGGGGGTCTACCCCCACGAGCGGTACTTC. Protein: CASRNHGGVYPHERYF.

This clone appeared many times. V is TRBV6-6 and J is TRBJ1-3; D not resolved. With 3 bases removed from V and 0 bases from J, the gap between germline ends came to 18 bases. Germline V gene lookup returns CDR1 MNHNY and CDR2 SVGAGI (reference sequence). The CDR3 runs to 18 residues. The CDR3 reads CASSYWADRGSSGNTIYF. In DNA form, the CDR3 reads TGTGCCAGCAGTTATTGGGCCGATCGGGGATCCTCTGGAAACACCATATATTTT.

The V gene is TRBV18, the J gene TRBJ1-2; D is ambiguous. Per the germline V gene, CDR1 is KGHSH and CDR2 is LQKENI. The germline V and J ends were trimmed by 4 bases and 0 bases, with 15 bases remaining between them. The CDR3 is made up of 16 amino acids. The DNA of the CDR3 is TGTGCCAGCTCACTTGGATGGCGCGGTACTAACTATGGCTACACCTTC. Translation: CASSLGWRGTNYGYTF.

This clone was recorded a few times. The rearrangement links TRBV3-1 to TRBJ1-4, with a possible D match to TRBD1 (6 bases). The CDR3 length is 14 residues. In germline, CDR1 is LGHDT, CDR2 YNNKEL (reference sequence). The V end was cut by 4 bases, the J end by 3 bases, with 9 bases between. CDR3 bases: TGTGCCAGCAGCCCGCAGGGGCCTAATGAAAAACTGTTTTTT. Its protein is CASSPQGPNEKLFF.

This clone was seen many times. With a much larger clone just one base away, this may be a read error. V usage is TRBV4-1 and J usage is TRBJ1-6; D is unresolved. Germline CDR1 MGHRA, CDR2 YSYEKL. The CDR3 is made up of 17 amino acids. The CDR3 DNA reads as TGCGCCAGCAGCCGCCTCGGCGTGGTCCTGTCCAATTCACCCTTCCACTTT. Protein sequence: CASSRLGVVLSNSPFHF.

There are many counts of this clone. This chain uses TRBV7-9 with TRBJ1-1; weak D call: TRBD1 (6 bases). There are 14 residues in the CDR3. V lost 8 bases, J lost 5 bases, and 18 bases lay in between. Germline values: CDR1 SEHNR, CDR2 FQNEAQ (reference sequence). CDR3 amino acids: CASSIGGFGTEAFF. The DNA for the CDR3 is TGTGCCAGCTCAATCGGGGGCTTTGGAACTGAAGCTTTCTTT.

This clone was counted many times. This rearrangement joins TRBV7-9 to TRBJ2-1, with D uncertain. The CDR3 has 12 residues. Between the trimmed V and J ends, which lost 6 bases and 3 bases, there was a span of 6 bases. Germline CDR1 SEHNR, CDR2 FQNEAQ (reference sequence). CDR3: CASSLIYNEQFF. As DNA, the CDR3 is TGTGCCAGCAGTTTGATCTACAATGAGCAGTTCTTC.

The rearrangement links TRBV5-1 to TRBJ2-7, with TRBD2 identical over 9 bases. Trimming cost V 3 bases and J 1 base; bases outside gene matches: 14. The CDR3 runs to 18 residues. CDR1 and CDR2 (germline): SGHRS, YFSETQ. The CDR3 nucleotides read TGCGCCAGCAGCTCATATGGCGGGAGGGCCGGGAGGTCCTACGAGCAGTACTTC. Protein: CASSSYGGRAGRSYEQYF.

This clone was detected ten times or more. This chain's CDR3 is CASSPSRDHEQYF. The CDR3 bases are TGTGCCAGCTCACCATCTAGAGACCACGAGCAGTACTTC. The chain employs TRBV18 and TRBJ2-7; the D is unclear. The CDR3 runs 13 residues. V was cut by 2 bases and J by 5 bases, with 10 bases left in between. Germline loops: CDR1 KGHSH, CDR2 LQKENI.

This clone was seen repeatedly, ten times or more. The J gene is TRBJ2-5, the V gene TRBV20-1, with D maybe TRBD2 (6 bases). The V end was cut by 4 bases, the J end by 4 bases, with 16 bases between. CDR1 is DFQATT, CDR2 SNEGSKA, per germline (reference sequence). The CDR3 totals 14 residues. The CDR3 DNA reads TGCAGTGCTAACCAAAGAGGAGGGCGAGAGACCCAGTACTTC. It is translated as CSANQRGGRETQYF.

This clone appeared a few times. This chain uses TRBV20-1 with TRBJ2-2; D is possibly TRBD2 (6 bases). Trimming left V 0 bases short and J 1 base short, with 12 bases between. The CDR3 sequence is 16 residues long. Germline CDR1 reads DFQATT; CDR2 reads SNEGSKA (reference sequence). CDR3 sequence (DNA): TGCAGTGCTAGAGATCCGCGGCGGGAGAACACCGGGGAGCTGTTTTTT. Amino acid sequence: CSARDPRRENTGELFF.